Shown below are 14 T cell receptor beta chains from a single sample sequenced in a study of Ad26.COV2.S vaccination and SARS-CoV-2 variants (dated by TCRdb to the early 2020s). Library method: the immunoSEQ multiplex PCR assay. TCRdb took over this immuneACCESS table, retaining in-frame rearrangements with V and J assigned. Such tables are incomplete; in checked studies, under half of the missing clones stem from an unresolved V gene, and the remainder is unexplained. In all, the sample holds roughly 300,000 clones, and 75% to 90% of those were seen once. The ten most abundant clones make up about 10% of the sample. Explained via the paper, the treatment or condition label denotes: some 19 received Ad26.COV2.S at low or high dose, single or two shots; about 5 received placebo; per-sample allocation not given. For vaccine and placebo recipients, the sequenced repertoires came from samples collected on day 63 after the first injection.

The sample consisted of peripheral blood, taken in a trial of Ad26.COV2.S vaccine versus placebo. All receptors derive from a person aged 18-60 years who received the Ad26.COV2.S COVID-19 vaccine or a placebo.

The CDR3 nucleotides read TGTGCCAGCAGCAGTACGGGGCGCACTGAAGCTTTCTTT. This codes for CASSSTGRTEAFF. The V and J genes are TRBV7-8 and TRBJ1-1, with D tentatively TRBD1 (5 bases). This CDR3 is 13 amino acids long. Germline loops: CDR1 SGHVS, CDR2 FQNEAQ. The V end lost 5 bases, the J end lost 4 bases, and 11 bases lay between the germline ends.

This clone appeared once. CDR3 coding DNA: TGTGCCAGCAGTGACAGATTCATGAACACTGAAGCTTTCTTT. This gives the protein CASSDRFMNTEAFF. The chain recombines TRBV28 with TRBJ1-1; TRBD1 might be the D (5 bases). The germline gives CDR1 MDHEN, CDR2 SYDVKM. Trimming took 5 bases from V and 0 from J, leaving 10 bases between them. The CDR3 sequence is 14 residues long.

The V call is TRBV19, the J call TRBJ2-5; possible D gene TRBD2, 6 bases. V lost 1 base, J lost 11 bases, and 11 bases lay in between. This CDR3 comprises 12 residues. Germline V lookup: CDR1 LNHDA, CDR2 SQIVND (reference sequence). The CDR3 nucleotides are TGTGCCAGTAGTATAGGGGGTAGCGGTCAGTACTTC. Its translation: CASSIGGSGQYF.

This chain connects TRBV28 to TRBJ2-1; D is unclear. The CDR3 spans 12 residues. Trimming pared 5 bases from V and 6 bases from J, leaving 8 bases between. Germline V gene data show CDR1 as MDHEN and CDR2 as SYDVKM. In nucleotides, the CDR3 is TGTGCCAGCAGTCTCCCCGGCAATGAGCAGTTCTTC. Amino acids: CASSLPGNEQFF.

The V and J genes are TRBV27 and TRBJ1-2, with 11 bases fitting TRBD1. Germline loops: CDR1 MNHEY, CDR2 SMNVEV (reference sequence). J gave up 6 bases and V 2 bases, and 2 bases lay outside the gene matches. The CDR3 runs to 14 residues. The CDR3 DNA sequence: TGTGCCAGCAGTTTAGGACAGGGGGCCCATGGCTACACCTTC. Its translation is CASSLGQGAHGYTF.

With respect to this clone: Other DNA variants within this sample encode the same CDR3. This chain uses TRBV6-2 or TRBV6-3 with TRBJ2-7, with D hard to call. Trimming removed 4 bases at V and 0 bases at J, with 7 bases between. The CDR3 runs 13 residues. The V gene's germline CDR1 is MNHEY and CDR2 SVGEGT. CDR3 region: CASSWTSSYEQYF. In nucleotides, the CDR3 is TGTGCCAGCAGTTGGACGTCCTCCTACGAGCAGTACTTC.

V is TRBV7-3 and J is TRBJ1-1, with unresolved D. The length of the CDR3 is 15 residues. Germline CDR1 and CDR2: SGHTA and FQGTGA. Trimming shortened V by 1 base and J by 3 bases, and 12 bases separated the two germline ends. CDR3: CASSLRSIGDTEAFF. The CDR3 DNA follows: TGTGCCAGCAGCTTAAGATCCATAGGTGACACTGAAGCTTTCTTT. Combining the CDR3 with reference TRBV7-3 and TRBJ1-1 gives the whole variable domain GAGVSQTPSNKVTEKGKYVELRCDPISGHTALYWYRQSLGQGPEFLIYFQGTGAADDSGLPNDRFFAVRPEGSVSTLKIQRTERGDSAVYLCASSLRSIGDTEAFFGQGTRLTVV.

In its sample, this clone was seen once. The chain combines TRBV30 with TRBJ1-6; D gene unclear. The CDR3 is made up of 12 amino acids. In germline, CDR1 is GTSNPN, CDR2 SVGIG (reference sequence). V lost 3 bases to trimming and J lost 7 bases, with 7 bases between them. The CDR3 loop is CAWRTGNSPLHF. CDR3 DNA: TGTGCCTGGAGGACGGGAAATTCACCCCTCCACTTT.

The chain links TRBV18 to TRBJ1-6, with a weak D call TRBD1 (6 bases). The ends were cut back, 2 bases at V and 7 bases at J, with 18 bases in the middle. CDR3 length: 17 residues. CDR1 is KGHSH and CDR2 is LQKENI in the germline V gene. The CDR3 spells CASSPFGGALGNSPLHF. The CDR3 bases are TGTGCCAGCTCACCATTCGGGGGGGCCCTCGGGAATTCACCCCTCCACTTT.

V usage is TRBV25-1 and J usage is TRBJ1-1, with a possible D match to TRBD1 (5 bases). The CDR3 totals 16 residues. The V gene's germline CDR1 is MGHDK and CDR2 SYGVNS. The V end lost 4 bases, the J end lost 1 base, and 16 bases lay between the germline ends. The DNA of the CDR3 is TGTGCCAGCAGTGTTGGGGGGACGGTACAGAACACTGAAGCTTTCTTT. As protein: CASSVGGTVQNTEAFF.

This chain uses TRBV30 with TRBJ2-3; 12 nucleotides agree with TRBD2. This CDR3 has 15 amino acids. Looked up from germline, CDR1 is GTSNPN and CDR2 is SVGIG (reference sequence). V shed 1 base, J shed 7 bases, and the junction held 6 bases outside the gene matches. DNA for the CDR3: TGTGCCTGGAGTGGACTAGCGGGAGTCGTAAATACGCAGTATTTT. It translates to CAWSGLAGVVNTQYF.

This chain connects TRBV30 to TRBJ2-7; no firm D call. The germline CDR1 and CDR2 sequences are GTSNPN and SVGIG (reference sequence). The V end lost 0 bases, the J end lost 2 bases, and 11 bases lay between the germline ends. The CDR3 extends over 14 amino acids. As DNA, the CDR3 is TGTGCCTGGAGTGTTGGTAGGGCCGCCTACGAGCAGTACTTC. It yields the protein CAWSVGRAAYEQYF.

This chain uses TRBV18 with TRBJ1-2, with 8 bases that match TRBD1. Trimming took 5 bases from V and 2 from J; bases not matched to a gene: 10. The CDR3 contains 16 residues. Germline CDR1 is KGHSH and CDR2 is LQKENI. The CDR3 DNA reads TGTGCCAGCTCAGCAGAAGGACAGGGACCAAACTATGGCTACACCTTC. It encodes CASSAEGQGPNYGYTF.

This clone has only one observation. One end of the junction varies from germline; a read error may be responsible. The rearrangement uses TRBV28 and TRBJ2-1; 8 bases agree with TRBD2. The CDR3 covers 17 residues. Germline-derived CDR1 and CDR2 are MDHEN and SYDVKM. CDR3 coding DNA: TGTGCCCGCAGTCCGGGGGGGCGGGGGGCTTCCTACAATGAGCAGTTCTTC. Its protein product is CARSPGGRGASYNEQFF.